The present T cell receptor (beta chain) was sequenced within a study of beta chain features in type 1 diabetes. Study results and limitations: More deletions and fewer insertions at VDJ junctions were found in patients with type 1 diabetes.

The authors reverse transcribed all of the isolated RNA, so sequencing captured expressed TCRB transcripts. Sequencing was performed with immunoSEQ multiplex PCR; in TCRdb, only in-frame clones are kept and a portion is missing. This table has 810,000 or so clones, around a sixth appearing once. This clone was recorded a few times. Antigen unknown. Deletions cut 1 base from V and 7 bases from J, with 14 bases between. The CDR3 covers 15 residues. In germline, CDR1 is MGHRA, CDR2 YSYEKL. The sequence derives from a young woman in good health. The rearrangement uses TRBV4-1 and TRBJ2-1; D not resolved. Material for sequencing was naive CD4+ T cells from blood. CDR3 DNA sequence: TGCGCCAGCAGCCAAGTTCTTAGTTGGGTTAATGAGCAGTTCTTC. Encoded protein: CASSQVLSWVNEQFF.